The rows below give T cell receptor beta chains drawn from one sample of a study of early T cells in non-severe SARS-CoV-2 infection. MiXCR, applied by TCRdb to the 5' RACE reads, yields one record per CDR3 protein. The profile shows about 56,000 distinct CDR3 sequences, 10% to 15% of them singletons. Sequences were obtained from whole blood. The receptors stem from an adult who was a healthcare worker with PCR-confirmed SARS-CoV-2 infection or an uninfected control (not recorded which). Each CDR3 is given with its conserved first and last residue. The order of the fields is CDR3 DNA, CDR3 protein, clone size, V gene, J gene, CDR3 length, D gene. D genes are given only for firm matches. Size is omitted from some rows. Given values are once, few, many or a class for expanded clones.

TGTGCCAGCAGCCTCGGGACTAGCGGGAGCAATGAGCAGTTCTTC	CASSLGTSGSNEQFF	many	TRBV11-2	TRBJ2-1	15	TRBD2
TGTGCCAGCAGCTTAGCGCCCCCGACAGGCCTGGACCAAGAGACCCAGTACTTC	CASSLAPPTGLDQETQYF	many	TRBV7-8	TRBJ2-5	18	NA
TGTGCCAGCAGCCAATCAGGGACAGGTCAGCCCCAGCATTTT	CASSQSGTGQPQHF	few	TRBV16	TRBJ1-5	14	TRBD1
TGTGCCAGCAGCGCCGGGACAGGGGGCACCAATGAGCAGTTCTTC	CASSAGTGGTNEQFF	few	TRBV3-1	TRBJ2-1	15	TRBD1
TGCAGTGCTCGCGAGGGGAGTTGGAATCAGCCCCAGCATTTT	CSAREGSWNQPQHF	many	TRBV20-1	TRBJ1-5	14	NA
TGCAGTGCTAGAGACCCCGAAGGTTCGCACGGGGGGCCAAATGAGCAGTTCTTC	CSARDPEGSHGGPNEQFF	NA	TRBV20-1	TRBJ2-1	18	NA
TGTGCCAGCAGTCAACGACAGGGGCTATTTTTAAACACCGGGGAGCTGTTTTTT	CASSQRQGLFLNTGELFF	many	TRBV27	TRBJ2-2	18	TRBD1
TGTGCCAGCAGCTTCGACCCAATAGGAGATACGCAGTATTTT	CASSFDPIGDTQYF	many	TRBV7-3	TRBJ2-3	14	NA
TGTGCCAGCAGCCTGGGACTGCCTGAGATCTACAATGAGCAGTTCTTC	CASSLGLPEIYNEQFF	NA	TRBV7-6	TRBJ2-1	16	NA
TGCAGTGCTATACTAGCGCAGACCTTCTACGAGCAGTACTTC	CSAILAQTFYEQYF	few	TRBV20-1	TRBJ2-7	14	TRBD2
TGTGCCAGCAGCTTAGTGGGGATCGCCGGGGAGCTGTTTTTT	CASSLVGIAGELFF	few	TRBV11-2	TRBJ2-2	14	NA
TGCGCCAGCAGCTTGGTTGGATCGACTAGCGGGACGACCGGGGAGCTGTTTTTT	CASSLVGSTSGTTGELFF	few	TRBV5-1	TRBJ2-2	18	TRBD2
TGTGCCAGCAGTTCCTCCTTACTGGATACGCAGTATTTT	CASSSSLLDTQYF	many	TRBV27	TRBJ2-3	13	NA
TGCGCCAGCAGCCCACGGGGGCTAACTAATGAAAAACTGTTTTTT	CASSPRGLTNEKLFF	NA	TRBV5-1	TRBJ1-4	15	NA
TGTGCCAGCAGCTTAGGGAACTTACAGTGGTACAATGAGCAGTTCTTC	CASSLGNLQWYNEQFF	many	TRBV11-2	TRBJ2-1	16	NA
TGTGCCAGCAGCGTAGATGGGGGATACGAGCAGTACTTC	CASSVDGGYEQYF	many	TRBV9	TRBJ2-7	13	NA
TGTGCCAGCGGGACCAGGAACACCGGGGAGCTGTTTTTT	CASGTRNTGELFF	many	TRBV12-3/TRBV12-4	TRBJ2-2	13	NA
TGTGCCAGCGGGGGATCTTGGAACAATCAGCCCCAGCATTTT	CASGGSWNNQPQHF	NA	TRBV2	TRBJ1-5	14	NA
TGCAGCGTTGAAAGCGGGAGGGTCGACGAGCAGTACTTC	CSVESGRVDEQYF	many	TRBV29-1	TRBJ2-7	13	TRBD2
TGTGCCAGCAGTCAGGGGGACAGCCTAATATACAATGAGCAGTTCTTC	CASSQGDSLIYNEQFF	many	TRBV6-2/TRBV6-3	TRBJ2-1	16	TRBD1
TGTGCCAGCACCCCTTCGGACAGCCGCTATAATTCACCCCTCCACTTT	CASTPSDSRYNSPLHF	NA	TRBV2	TRBJ1-6	16	NA
TGCGCCAGCTCAAGACAGGCAGGTCAGCCCCAGCATTTT	CASSRQAGQPQHF	many	TRBV10-2	TRBJ1-5	13	NA
TGTGCCAGCAGCTTAGTCGGGGGGGCCGTCCCCCAGCCCCAGCATTTT	CASSLVGGAVPQPQHF	many	TRBV7-8	TRBJ1-5	16	NA
TGCGCCAGCAGCTATGACAGGGGGCCGATGGGCTACACCTTC	CASSYDRGPMGYTF	few	TRBV4-1	TRBJ1-2	14	TRBD1
TGCAGCGTTGGCGGGTTCTACAATGAGCAGTTCTTC	CSVGGFYNEQFF	NA	TRBV29-1	TRBJ2-1	12	NA
TGCGCCAGCAGCAAACCGGGAGTCTCCTACGAGCAGTACTTC	CASSKPGVSYEQYF	few	TRBV4-1	TRBJ2-7	14	NA
TGCAGCGTTGTAACAGTTTGGCCCTACGAGCAGTACTTC	CSVVTVWPYEQYF	NA	TRBV29-1	TRBJ2-7	13	NA
TGCAGCACTAGGACAGGGTCCTACGAGCAGTACTTC	CSTRTGSYEQYF	few	TRBV29-1	TRBJ2-7	12	TRBD1
TGTGCCAGCAGTGAAACCCCACCGTCCTACGAGCAGTACTTC	CASSETPPSYEQYF	many	TRBV25-1	TRBJ2-7	14	NA
TGCGCCAGCAGCCAAGATGGAGCTGCCGGCAATGAAAAACTGTTTTTT	CASSQDGAAGNEKLFF	NA	TRBV4-1	TRBJ1-4	16	NA
TGTGCCTGGAGTGTTCAGGGGAACGAGCAGTACTTC	CAWSVQGNEQYF	NA	TRBV30	TRBJ2-7	12	NA
TGCAGTGCTAGAGTCCCGGGAGGGGGAGAGACCCAGTACTTC	CSARVPGGGETQYF	many	TRBV20-1	TRBJ2-5	14	TRBD2
TGTGCCAGCAGCTTACATCCGGGAGGTTCCTACAATGAGCAGTTCTTC	CASSLHPGGSYNEQFF	few	TRBV7-2	TRBJ2-1	16	TRBD2
TGTGCCAGCAGCCCCGGGGGGGTCTCTTTTCACGAGCAGTACTTC	CASSPGGVSFHEQYF	few	TRBV9	TRBJ2-7	15	TRBD2
TGTGCCAGCAGCCTCCGGGACAGCGAGTACTTC	CASSLRDSEYF	many	TRBV5-6	TRBJ2-7	11	TRBD1
TGCAGTAATACCCCGGGAGGGCTGGCAGATACGCAGTATTTT	CSNTPGGLADTQYF	few	TRBV20-1	TRBJ2-3	14	TRBD2
TGCGCCAGCAGCGCATTCACAGATACGCAGTATTTT	CASSAFTDTQYF	many	TRBV5-1	TRBJ2-3	12	NA
TGCGCCAGCAGCCCGGGGTTTAATCAGCCCCAGCATTTT	CASSPGFNQPQHF	NA	TRBV4-1	TRBJ1-5	13	NA
TGTGCCAGCAGTGAAGCTCAACCGGGACCAAACATTCAGTACTTC	CASSEAQPGPNIQYF	NA	TRBV6-1	TRBJ2-4	15	NA
TGTGCCAGCACGAGCCTTAGCGGGGGGGTTGGAGAGACCCAGTACTTC	CASTSLSGGVGETQYF	many	TRBV6-1	TRBJ2-5	16	TRBD2
TGTGCCAGCAGCTTAGATCGGAAACAGAATGAGCAGTTCTTC	CASSLDRKQNEQFF	many	TRBV11-2	TRBJ2-1	14	NA
TGCAGTGCGGCTGGGAGTTCGAACACTGAAGCTTTCTTT	CSAAGSSNTEAFF	NA	TRBV20-1	TRBJ1-1	13	NA
TGTGCCAGCACCAACCGGGACCATAATTCACCCCTCCACTTT	CASTNRDHNSPLHF	NA	TRBV6-5	TRBJ1-6	14	NA
TGTGCCAGCAGTAGACGGGGCAACTCCTACAATGAGCAGTTCTTC	CASSRRGNSYNEQFF	few	TRBV5-6	TRBJ2-1	15	NA
TGTGCCAGCTACGACAGGGGGCGTGGGTCCCTCCACTTT	CASYDRGRGSLHF	many	TRBV12-3/TRBV12-4	TRBJ1-6	13	TRBD1
TGCGCCAGCAGCTCGGACAGGGTACAGAGTGGCTACACCTTC	CASSSDRVQSGYTF	few	TRBV5-1	TRBJ1-2	14	TRBD1
TGTGCCAGCCTGAGGGGCGGAACTGTGAACACTGAAGCTTTCTTT	CASLRGGTVNTEAFF	few	TRBV2	TRBJ1-1	15	NA
TGTGCCAGCAGTTGGCAGGGGTTTTCTGGAAACACCATATATTTT	CASSWQGFSGNTIYF	many	TRBV12-3/TRBV12-4	TRBJ1-3	15	NA
TGTGCCAGCAGTAACCGAAGCAGGGGGTCTGAAGCTTTCTTT	CASSNRSRGSEAFF	many	TRBV6-2/TRBV6-3	TRBJ1-1	14	TRBD1
TGTGCCAGCAGTTCCTACAGATACGAGCAGTACTTC	CASSSYRYEQYF	few	TRBV27	TRBJ2-7	12	NA
TGTGCCAGCAGCTCGGGGACTATCAGACAGCGGCAGTTCTTC	CASSSGTIRQRQFF	once	TRBV11-2	TRBJ2-1	14	TRBD2